This entry describes one T cell receptor (beta chain). Its antigen remains unknown. TCRdb keeps only in-frame clones here, not all; method: immunoSEQ multiplex PCR. The sample consists of about 100,000 clones, roughly nine tenths of them appearing once. J gave up 2 bases and V 3 bases, and 3 bases lay outside the gene matches. The CDR3 length is 13 residues. Per the germline V gene, CDR1 is GTSNPN and CDR2 is SVGIG (reference sequence). The sample comes from a study of T cell responses to AZD1222 COVID-19 vaccine. Second-dose timings of about 4 or about 12 weeks were pooled. Study-wide results and caveats: The donor group comprised mostly white British people and more females; the analysis possibly underestimated clonal diversity. Compared with day 0, the breadth and depth of the Spike-specific TCR repertoire rose significantly after two doses of AZD1222. Just a handful of people given AZD1222 tested seropositive at baseline.

The sequenced sample was peripheral blood, obtained 28 days after the second AZD1222 dose. The clonotype originates from an adult who received the AZD1222 COVID-19 vaccine. The chain carries TRBV30 and TRBJ1-1, with 7 bases identical to TRBD1. The CDR3 coding sequence is TGTGCCTGGAGCCGGGACAGCAACACTGAAGCTTTCTTT. Protein: CAWSRDSNTEAFF.